This entry concerns a single TCR beta chain. This record belongs to a study of CD8+CD57+ T cells in acquired aplastic anemia. This CDR3 comprises 13 residues. Trimming pared 5 bases from V and 0 bases from J, leaving 7 bases between. The germline V gene has CDR1 LNHNV and CDR2 YYDKDF (reference sequence). Genomic DNA constituted the template upon which TCR beta VDJ and CDR3 profiling was performed. In TCRdb, the reads were re-called with MiXCR into one record per CDR3 protein. The sample comprises about 75,000 distinct CDR3 sequences, roughly 70% of which are singletons, and roughly 80% rests with the top ten. By flow cytometry, patients selected for sequencing had shown an expansion of CD8+CD57+ cells.

The chain uses TRBV15 and TRBJ1-1, with TRBD1 as a possible D gene (5 bases). The TCR sequence derives from a human donor with aplastic anemia. Sequenced input: sorted CD4+, CD8+, or CD8+CD57+ T cells (not recorded which) from PBMCs. The CDR3 sequence is CATSWGLNTEAFF. The CDR3 nucleotides read TGTGCCACCAGCTGGGGACTGAACACTGAAGCTTTCTTT.